This TCR beta chain derives from a study of cytomegalovirus exposure and HLA in healthy donors. General study findings and limits: Some segments of the V type, notably TRBV6-2 and TRBV6-3, were excluded as indistinguishable. Later work associated roughly 15,000 TCR beta sequences with HLA alleles at 0.05 false discovery rate. DRB1 showed the most TCR associations and HLA-C the fewest in a later analysis, as rates varied by HLA locus.

Details on this clone: As yet, its antigen is unknown.

The primer mix had 60 Vbeta and 13 Jbeta primers. The protocol was immunoSEQ multiplex PCR, while the TCRdb copy is restricted to in-frame clones and leaves out a portion. The table has some 90,000 clones, around 78% seen once. With 0 bases clipped from V and 0 bases from J, the junction kept 1 base outside the gene matches. Germline-derived CDR1 and CDR2 are GTSNPN and SVGIG (reference sequence). The CDR3 contains 14 residues. The sample comprised PBMCs. This clonotype originated in a male donor in good health and CMV-seropositive. The gene calls are TRBV30 and TRBJ2-7; 8 positions agree with TRBD1. CDR3 protein: CAWSVGTGSYEQYF. The CDR3 nucleotides are TGTGCCTGGAGTGTGGGGACAGGCTCCTACGAGCAGTACTTC.